The source of this T cell receptor beta chain is a study of T cell changes during pregnancy in multiple sclerosis. Germline lookup yields CDR1 SNHLY and CDR2 FYNNEI. Trimming cost V 5 bases and J 1 base; bases outside gene matches: 4. The CDR3 runs 14 residues. Sequenced by immunoSEQ multiplex PCR; TCRdb stores in-frame clones only, minus some. The repertoire holds about 45,000 clones, with 90% as singletons. The sample consisted of CD4+ T cells from peripheral blood mononuclear cells, taken before pregnancy. This sequence originates from a female donor with multiple sclerosis, enrolled in a pregnancy study. The chain uses TRBV2 and TRBJ1-1; 7 bases map to TRBD1. Written as DNA, the CDR3 is TGTGCCAGCAGTTCGACAGGGTCGAACACTGAAGCTTTCTTT. As protein: CASSSTGSNTEAFF.